This T cell receptor beta chain derives from a study of OX40 agonist ivuxolimab in advanced cancers. Study overall: Patients enrolled in dose escalation were diagnosed with hepatocellular carcinoma, melanoma, renal cell or head and neck cancer.

Sequenced by immunoSEQ multiplex PCR; TCRdb stores in-frame clones only, minus some. The sample has 84,000 or so clones, 70% to 90% seen once. The V end was cut by 2 bases, the J end by 7 bases, with 17 bases between. There are 16 residues in the CDR3. Germline loops: CDR1 SNHLY, CDR2 FYNNEI. The starting material was CD4+ or CD8+ T cells sorted from blood, obtained in a trial of the OX40 agonist ivuxolimab. The TCR originated in an adult with an advanced solid tumor such as melanoma, head and neck, liver or kidney cancer. The chain employs TRBV2 and TRBJ2-2, with D unresolved. CDR3 region: CASSEFQTERSGELFF. The DNA for the CDR3 is TGTGCCAGCAGTGAATTTCAAACAGAAAGAAGCGGGGAGCTGTTTTTT.